This is a list of T cell receptor beta chains from one sample in a study of a mutant IDH1 vaccine in newly diagnosed glioma. For these TCRs, the target antigens are not known. Clones were sequenced by immunoSEQ multiplex PCR, and TCRdb holds only the in-frame ones, with some missing. The data show around 55,000 clones, about 80% seen once. The material sequenced was PBMCs, taken from a glioma patient whose treatment included an IDH1 peptide vaccine. These receptor sequences come from a man between 40 and 49 years old with glioma. CDR3s include the opening cysteine and the closing phenylalanine or tryptophan.

V	CDR3
TRBV7-7	CASSLGGINTGELFF
TRBV30	CAWSVGAVSANTEAFF
TRBV5-4	CASSLQGSHQPQHF
TRBV15	CATSPSGREVIVNTGELFF
TRBV5-5	CASSWDRAADTEAFF
TRBV5-1	CASSMGPYSNQPQHF
TRBV18	CASSQFISFREAKNIQYF
TRBV6-6	CASRRETTEAFF
TRBV5-5	CASSFDGGETQYF
TRBV5-1	CASSLLVGKQETQYF
TRBV4-2	CASSQYGDRGRETQYF
TRBV7-6	CASSLGLAGGNADTQYF
TRBV15	CATSRDRDRAVGYTF
TRBV5-5	CASSLMGGGYEQYF
TRBV7-8	CASSASPVDEKLFF
TRBV5-6	CASSLDPGDGREAFF
TRBV2	CASRATGGGTEAFF
TRBV15	CATGRGRELFF
TRBV5-1	CASSSSGRSNYGYTF
TRBV19	CASSIRYRGVNTEAFF
TRBV19	CASSSWTSGDLQETQYF
TRBV7-2	CASSFASDQPQHF
TRBV30	CAWNPPGGDYTF
TRBV10-2	CASSLIQGFVGTGELFF
TRBV29-1	CSVVHSTNTEAFF
TRBV2	CASSGQGRGNQPQHF
TRBV27	CASSLGSGNQPQHF
TRBV2	CASRDAPNPSYEQYF
TRBV13	CASSSLSTKAFEQFF
TRBV6-6	CASSYPGQGTEAFF
TRBV13	CASSLQGRTEAFF
TRBV7-9	CASSSPGTSGGANNEQFF
TRBV5-6	CASSLARWGNEKLFF
TRBV7-2	CASSPRRREAFF
TRBV14	CASSQDVSGTLHF
TRBV4-2	CASSQVQIAGGTGNTIYF
TRBV2	CASSETGNAEAFF
TRBV30	CAWRGTSGGLAEAFF
TRBV25-1	CASNDRGETQYF
TRBV6-5	CASSPQGTAYGYTF
TRBV6-1	CASSERTGGYEQYF
TRBV4-1	CASSQDNRGSYNEQFF
TRBV9	CASSGNINSPLHF
TRBV7-9	CASSRRVDVNTEAFF
TRBV5-4	CASSLQGNQPQHF
TRBV2	CARGPGLQETQYF
TRBV30	CAWSYSVGPQHF
TRBV29-1	CSVRVAEAFF
TRBV9	CASSVSPGPFAGELFF
TRBV19	CASSMDSNQPQHF
TRBV5-6	CASSPYYQETQYF
TRBV7-9	CASSQDREGNQPQHF
TRBV7-9	CASSDEDTEAFF
TRBV5-1	CASSLGLDYEQYF
TRBV5-1	CASSFAKSTWEGYTF
TRBV18	CASSEGQGTAAGELFF
TRBV5-1	CASSWDPGGTEAFF
TRBV7-9	CASRDTGGINEKLFF
TRBV29-1	CSVSSSRERTEAFF